This T cell receptor (beta chain) was found in a study of regulatory T cells in long-lasting Graves disease. Researchers made TCR beta libraries by using iRepertoire HTBI primers and running Arm-PCR on CDR3 regions. TCRdb re-called the multiplex PCR reads with MiXCR, one entry per CDR3 protein. The sample has over 300,000 distinct CDR3 sequences, about 20% seen once; the top ten hold less than 35%. In this sample, this clonotype turned up a few times. Sample time point: persistent/refractory GD, antithyroid drugs over 5 years with positive TRAb. Scientists built the TCR library using RNA that was extracted from PBMCs. Germline loops: CDR1 LGHNA, CDR2 YNFKEQ. CDR3 length equals 16 residues. After removal of 3 bases from V and 5 bases from J, the junction contained 5 bases not matched to a gene.

This chain uses TRBV4-2 with TRBJ2-5; TRBD2 aligns across 14 bases. The TCR sequence derives from a female donor with Graves disease. The source was peripheral blood mononuclear cells (PBMCs), collected when the disease was refractory, from a patient treated with antithyroid drugs. The CDR3 coding sequence is TGTGCCAGCAGCCAGGGGTGGACTAGCGGGGGGGAGACCCAGTACTTC. This translates into CASSQGWTSGGETQYF.